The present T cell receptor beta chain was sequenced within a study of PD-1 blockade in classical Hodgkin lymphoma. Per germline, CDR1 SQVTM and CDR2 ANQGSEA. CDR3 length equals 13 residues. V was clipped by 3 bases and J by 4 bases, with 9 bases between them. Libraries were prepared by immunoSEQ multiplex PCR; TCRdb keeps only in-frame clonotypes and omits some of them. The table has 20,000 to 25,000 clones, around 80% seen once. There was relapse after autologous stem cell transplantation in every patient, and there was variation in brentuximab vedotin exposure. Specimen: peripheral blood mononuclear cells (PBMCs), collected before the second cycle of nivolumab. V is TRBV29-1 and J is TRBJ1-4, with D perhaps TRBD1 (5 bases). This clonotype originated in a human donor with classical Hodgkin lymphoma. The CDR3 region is CSVDGGVNEKLFF. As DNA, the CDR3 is TGCAGCGTTGATGGAGGGGTTAATGAAAAACTGTTTTTT. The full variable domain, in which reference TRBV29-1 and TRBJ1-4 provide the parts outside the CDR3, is SAVISQKPSRDICQRGTSLTIQCQVDSQVTMMFWYRQQPGQSLTLIATANQGSEATYESGFVIDKFPISRPNLTFSTLTVSNMSPEDSSIYLCSVDGGVNEKLFFGSGTQLSVL.